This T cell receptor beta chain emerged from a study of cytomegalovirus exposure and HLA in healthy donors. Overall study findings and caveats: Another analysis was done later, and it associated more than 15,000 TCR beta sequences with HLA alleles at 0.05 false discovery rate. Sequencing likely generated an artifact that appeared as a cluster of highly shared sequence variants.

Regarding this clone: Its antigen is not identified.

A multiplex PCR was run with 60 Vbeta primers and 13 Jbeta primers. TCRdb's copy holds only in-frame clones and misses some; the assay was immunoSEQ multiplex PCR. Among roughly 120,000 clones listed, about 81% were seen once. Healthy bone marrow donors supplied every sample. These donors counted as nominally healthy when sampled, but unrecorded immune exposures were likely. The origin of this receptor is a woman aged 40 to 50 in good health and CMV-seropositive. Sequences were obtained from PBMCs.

CDR3 protein: CASSSGHPGVNGYTF. The CDR3 bases are TGTGCCAGCAGCTCCGGCCACCCAGGGGTGAATGGCTACACCTTC. This chain joins TRBV13 and TRBJ1-2, with D maybe TRBD1 (6 bases). The V end lost 4 bases, the J end lost 6 bases, and 18 bases lay between the germline ends. The CDR3 runs to 15 residues. From germline, CDR1 is PRHDT and CDR2 FYEKMQ (reference sequence). The whole variable domain, remainder taken from reference TRBV13 and TRBJ1-2, is AAGVIQSPRHLIKEKRETATLKCYPIPRHDTVYWYQQGPGQDPQFLISFYEKMQSDKGSIPDRFSAQQFSDYHSELNMSSLELGDSALYFCASSSGHPGVNGYTFGSGTRLTVV.